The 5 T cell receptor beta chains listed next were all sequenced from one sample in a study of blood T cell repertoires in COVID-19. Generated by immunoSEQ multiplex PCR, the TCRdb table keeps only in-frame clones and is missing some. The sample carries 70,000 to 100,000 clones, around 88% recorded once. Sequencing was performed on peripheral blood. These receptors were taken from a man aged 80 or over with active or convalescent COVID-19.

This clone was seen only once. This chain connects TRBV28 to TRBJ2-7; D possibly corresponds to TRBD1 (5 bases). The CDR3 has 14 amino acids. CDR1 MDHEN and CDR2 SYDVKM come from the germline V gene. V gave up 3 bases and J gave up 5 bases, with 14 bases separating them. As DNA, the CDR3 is TGTGCCAGCAGTTTCCCAGGGAAGGTGCACGAGCAGTACTTC. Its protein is CASSFPGKVHEQYF.

As DNA, the CDR3 is TGTGCCAGCAGCCAACCAAAAGGACTAGCGGAAACCTCTAGCACAGATACGCAGTATTTT. Its translation: CASSQPKGLAETSSTDTQYF. This chain connects TRBV3-1 (or the pseudogene TRBV3-2) to TRBJ2-3; TRBD2 matches 10 bases. This CDR3 has 20 amino acids. With 2 bases clipped from V and 0 bases from J, the junction kept 14 bases outside the gene matches. Germline V gives CDR1 LGHDT, CDR2 YNNKEL (reference sequence).

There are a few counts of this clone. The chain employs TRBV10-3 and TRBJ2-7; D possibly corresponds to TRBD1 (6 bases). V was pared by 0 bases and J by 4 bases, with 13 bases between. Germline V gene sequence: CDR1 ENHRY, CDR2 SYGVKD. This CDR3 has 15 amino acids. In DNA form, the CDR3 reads TGTGCCATCAGTGAGTCGGTAGGTCAGGGGTACGAGCAGTACTTC. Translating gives CAISESVGQGYEQYF.

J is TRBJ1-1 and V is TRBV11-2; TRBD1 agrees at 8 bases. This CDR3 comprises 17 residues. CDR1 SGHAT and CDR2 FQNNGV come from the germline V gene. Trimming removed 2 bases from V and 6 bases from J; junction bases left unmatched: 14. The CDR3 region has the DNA TGTGCCAGCAGCTTATACTTCGATGACAGGGGCAAGTCTGAAGCTTTCTTT. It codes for CASSLYFDDRGKSEAFF. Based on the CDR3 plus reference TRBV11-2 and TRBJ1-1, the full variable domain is EAGVAQSPRYKIIEKRQSVAFWCNPISGHATLYWYQQILGQGPKLLIQFQNNGVVDDSQLPKDRFSAERLKGVDSTLKIQPAKLEDSAVYLCASSLYFDDRGKSEAFFGQGTRLTVV.

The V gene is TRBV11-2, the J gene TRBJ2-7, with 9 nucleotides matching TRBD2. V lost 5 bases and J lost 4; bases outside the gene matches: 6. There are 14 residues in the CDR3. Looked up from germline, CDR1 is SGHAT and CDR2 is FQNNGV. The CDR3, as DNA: TGTGCCAGCAGCCCCGGGACTAGCCGGTACGAGCAGTACTTC. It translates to CASSPGTSRYEQYF. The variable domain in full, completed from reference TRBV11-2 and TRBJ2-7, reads EAGVAQSPRYKIIEKRQSVAFWCNPISGHATLYWYQQILGQGPKLLIQFQNNGVVDDSQLPKDRFSAERLKGVDSTLKIQPAKLEDSAVYLCASSPGTSRYEQYFGPGTRLTVT.